One sample yielded the 31 T cell receptor beta chains listed below, sequenced in a study of shared clonotypes between healthy human individuals. Sequencing was performed with immunoSEQ multiplex PCR; in TCRdb, only in-frame clones are kept and a portion is missing. The sample includes about 700,000 clones, roughly nine tenths of them seen just once. Naivety among CD8 cells was defined by CD45RO negativity and positive CCR7 selection, thereby excluding terminally differentiated effector memory CD45RA+ cells. Sequenced: naive CD8+ T cells sorted from blood. Receptor source: a man aged 30 to 39 in good health.

The genes are TRBV7-2 and TRBJ2-3; 9 positions match TRBD1. The length of the CDR3 is 16 residues. The germline gives CDR1 SGHTA, CDR2 FQGNSA. The ends lost 5 bases at V and 5 bases at J; junction bases unmatched: 11. The chain's CDR3 is CASSNPGQGIGDTQYF. The CDR3 DNA reads as TGTGCCAGCAGCAACCCCGGACAGGGGATCGGAGATACGCAGTATTTT.

This clone occurred once. This chain connects TRBV28 to TRBJ2-5; 11 bases are a match to TRBD2. Germline trimming cut 6 bases from V and 2 bases from J; bases unmatched to any gene: 11. This CDR3 comprises 17 residues. Germline loops: CDR1 MDHEN, CDR2 SYDVKM. The CDR3 here is CASSPGHSGRDQETQYF. CDR3 in DNA: TGTGCCAGCAGCCCCGGTCATAGCGGGAGGGATCAAGAGACCCAGTACTTC. Full variable domain (remainder filled in from reference TRBV28 and TRBJ2-5): DVKVTQSSRYLVKRTGEKVFLECVQDMDHENMFWYRQDPGLGLRLIYFSYDVKMKEKGDIPEGYSVSREKKERFSLILESASTNQTSMYLCASSPGHSGRDQETQYFGPGTRLLVL.

This clone showed up just a few times. The J gene is TRBJ2-1, the V gene TRBV7-9; no firm D call. V lost 5 bases to trimming and J lost 10 bases, with 9 bases between them. This CDR3 has 11 amino acids. Germline V gene data show CDR1 as SEHNR and CDR2 as FQNEAQ (reference sequence). This chain's CDR3 is CASSPGYEQFF. Written as DNA, the CDR3 is TGTGCCAGCAGCCCCGGTTACGAGCAGTTCTTC.

The V gene is TRBV7-6, the J gene TRBJ2-1; the D gene is possibly TRBD2 (5 bases). There are 16 residues in the CDR3. Germline V lookup: CDR1 SGHVS, CDR2 FNYEAQ. The V and J ends lost 2 bases and 1 base respectively, with 12 bases between them. CDR3 amino acids: CASSLSASPSYNEQFF. The CDR3 DNA reads as TGTGCCAGCAGCTTATCAGCTAGCCCGTCCTACAATGAGCAGTTCTTC.

The chain employs TRBV28 and TRBJ2-7, with 8 positions matching TRBD2. Trimming cost V 6 bases and J 5 bases; bases outside gene matches: 21. The CDR3 runs to 18 residues. Per the germline V gene, CDR1 is MDHEN and CDR2 is SYDVKM. CDR3: CASSPITGTRGTLDEQYF. In DNA form, the CDR3 reads TGTGCCAGCAGCCCCATTACCGGGACTAGGGGGACCTTAGACGAGCAGTACTTC.

The chain uses TRBV15 and TRBJ2-1; 7 bases match TRBD2. This CDR3 is 15 amino acids long. V was pared by 7 bases and J by 3 bases, with 9 bases of the junction left unmatched. CDR1 LNHNV and CDR2 YYDKDF come from the germline V gene (reference sequence). CDR3 sequence: CATKLAGGYYNEQFF. The CDR3 DNA reads as TGTGCCACCAAATTAGCGGGCGGGTACTACAATGAGCAGTTCTTC.

J is TRBJ2-3 and V is TRBV6-1, with TRBD2 matching over 9 bases. V dropped 2 bases and J dropped 4; count of bases not matched to a gene: 4. This CDR3 spans 15 amino acids. CDR1 MNHNS and CDR2 SASEGT come from the germline V gene. For the CDR3, the DNA is TGTGCCAGCAGTGAAATAGCGGGAGCCCCAGATACGCAGTATTTT. The encoded protein is CASSEIAGAPDTQYF.

V is TRBV27 and J is TRBJ1-2, with 11 bases identical to TRBD1. This CDR3 has 14 residues. Germline CDR1 MNHEY, CDR2 SMNVEV (reference sequence). The junction had 7 bases not matched to a gene; V was cut back by 6 bases and J by 7 bases. Here the CDR3 reads CASRQGQGVPGYTF. The DNA of the CDR3 is TGTGCCAGCAGACAGGGACAGGGGGTGCCTGGCTACACCTTC.

The genes are TRBV13 and TRBJ1-1, with D unclear. Trimming pared 0 bases from V and 1 base from J, leaving 12 bases between. This CDR3 spans 16 amino acids. Germline V lookup: CDR1 PRHDT, CDR2 FYEKMQ (reference sequence). The CDR3 coding sequence is TGTGCCAGCAGCTTAGGCATCCTGGGAGGGAACACTGAAGCTTTCTTT. This translates into CASSLGILGGNTEAFF.

In the case of this clone: This may stem from a read error, because a much larger clone lies one nucleotide away. This rearrangement joins TRBV5-6 to TRBJ2-3; 8 nucleotides agree with TRBD1. CDR3 length: 15 residues. In germline, CDR1 is SGHDT, CDR2 YYEEEE. The CDR3 spells CTSSDRQGMTDTQYF. The CDR3 DNA is TGTACCAGCAGCGATAGACAGGGGATGACAGATACGCAGTATTTT.

This clone was observed a few times. This chain connects TRBV10-2 to TRBJ2-7, with TRBD1 matching 9 bases. CDR1 and CDR2 from the germline V gene are WSHSY and SAAADI. There are 16 residues in the CDR3. After removal of 3 bases from V and 2 bases from J, the junction contained 8 bases not matched to a gene. CDR3 loop: CASSDPRDRDPYEQYF. In DNA, the CDR3 is TGCGCCAGCAGTGACCCCCGGGACAGGGACCCCTACGAGCAGTACTTC.

A remark on this clone: This likely stems from a read error, as it lies one base from a far larger clone. Other nucleotide sequences in the sample specify the same CDR3. The rearrangement links TRBV28 to TRBJ2-7, with no clear D. CDR3 length equals 12 residues. Trimming took off 6 bases at V and 0 bases at J, with 6 bases between the two ends. The V gene's germline CDR1 is MDHEN and CDR2 SYDVKM. The CDR3 DNA sequence: TGTGCCAGCAGCTTCGTCTCCTACGAGCAGTACTTC. It is translated as CASSFVSYEQYF.

The sample holds a few counts of this clone. The gene calls are TRBV7-9 and TRBJ2-7; tentatively, D is TRBD1 (5 bases). Per the germline V gene, CDR1 is SEHNR and CDR2 is FQNEAQ (reference sequence). The CDR3 has 14 residues. The germline V and J ends were trimmed by 3 bases and 2 bases, with 11 bases remaining between them. CDR3 in DNA: TGTGCCAGCAGCTTTTCGACAGCCGCCTACGAGCAGTACTTC. It specifies CASSFSTAAYEQYF.

The CDR3 coding sequence is TGTGCCAGCAGGTTTCTTACCGGGACGGAAGACTATGGCTACACCTTC. Translating it yields CASRFLTGTEDYGYTF. The V gene is TRBV27, the J gene TRBJ1-2; possibly TRBD1 for D (5 bases). Germline loops: CDR1 MNHEY, CDR2 SMNVEV (reference sequence). The V end lost 6 bases, the J end lost 3 bases, and 20 bases lay between the germline ends. CDR3 length equals 16 residues.

This chain connects TRBV2 to TRBJ2-3; 13 positions agree with TRBD2. The CDR3 runs 16 residues. Per the germline V gene, CDR1 is SNHLY and CDR2 is FYNNEI. Trimming removed 5 bases from V and 5 bases from J; junction bases left unmatched: 7. The CDR3 loop is CASSPGTSGTKDTQYF. The CDR3 DNA reads as TGTGCCAGCAGTCCCGGGACTAGCGGGACAAAAGATACGCAGTATTTT.

This rearrangement joins TRBV27 to TRBJ2-3; 9 bases agree with TRBD1. The CDR3 extends over 15 amino acids. V shed 5 bases and J 3 bases; nucleotides not matched to a gene: 6. Per the germline V gene, CDR1 is MNHEY and CDR2 is SMNVEV (reference sequence). CDR3 bases: TGTGCCAGCAGTGGGGGACAGGGCCGGACAGATACGCAGTATTTT. It yields the protein CASSGGQGRTDTQYF.

V usage is TRBV6-6 and J usage is TRBJ2-7; 13 nucleotides match TRBD2. CDR3 length: 14 amino acids. Germline CDR1 MNHNY, CDR2 SVGAGI (reference sequence). V lost 7 bases, J lost 2 bases, and 2 bases stayed unmatched. This CDR3 is CASTGLAGAYEQYF. CDR3 in DNA: TGTGCCAGCACCGGACTAGCGGGAGCCTACGAGCAGTACTTC.

The V gene is TRBV7-2, the J gene TRBJ1-2; D may be TRBD1 (6 bases). CDR1 is SGHTA, CDR2 FQGNSA, per germline. This CDR3 contains 14 residues. V lost 4 bases to trimming and J lost 8 bases, with 17 bases between them. The CDR3, as DNA: TGTGCCAGCAGCTCAGGGGCATATGGGGAAGGCTACACCTTC. Its protein product is CASSSGAYGEGYTF.

V and J are TRBV18 and TRBJ2-4, with a tentative D call TRBD2 (5 bases). CDR1 and CDR2 (germline): KGHSH, LQKENI. The CDR3 loop spans 15 amino acids. With 3 bases removed from V and 6 bases from J, the gap between germline ends came to 15 bases. The DNA for the CDR3 is TGTGCCAGCTCACCGGGGTTTGGCGGGCCAAACATTCAGTACTTC. Its translation: CASSPGFGGPNIQYF.

This chain links TRBV15 with TRBJ2-1; D unresolved. From germline, CDR1 is LNHNV and CDR2 YYDKDF (reference sequence). The V end lost 11 bases, the J end lost 7 bases, and 9 bases lay between the germline ends. This CDR3 contains 10 residues. This chain's CDR3 is CAVSGNEQFF. CDR3 nucleotides: TGTGCCGTTTCGGGTAATGAGCAGTTCTTC.

The V call is TRBV15, the J call TRBJ1-4; D gene ambiguous. The CDR3 sequence is 14 residues long. The germline V gene has CDR1 LNHNV and CDR2 YYDKDF (reference sequence). Trimming stripped 0 bases from V and 13 bases from J, with 15 bases between. CDR3 nucleotide sequence: TGTGCCACCAGCAGAGATTCTGGGAGACCAACACTGTTTTTT. It is translated as CATSRDSGRPTLFF.

The rearrangement uses TRBV11-2 and TRBJ1-1; D ambiguous. The V and J ends lost 4 bases and 6 bases respectively, with 12 bases between them. CDR3 length: 13 amino acids. The germline V gene has CDR1 SGHAT and CDR2 FQNNGV. CDR3 residues: CASSSVFLPEAFF. CDR3 DNA sequence: TGTGCCAGCAGCTCAGTTTTTCTGCCTGAAGCTTTCTTT.

This clone has only a few counts. CDR3 sequence: CASSLDPSGYYEQYF. In nucleotides, the CDR3 is TGTGCCAGCAGCTTAGATCCTAGCGGATACTACGAGCAGTACTTC. The chain links TRBV7-6 to TRBJ2-7, with 7 positions matching TRBD2. This CDR3 is 15 amino acids long. V dropped 1 base and J dropped 3; count of bases not matched to a gene: 6. Looked up from germline, CDR1 is SGHVS and CDR2 is FNYEAQ.

This rearrangement joins TRBV6-5 to TRBJ2-2; D could derive from TRBD1 or TRBD2 (6 bases each). V lost 0 bases, J lost 7 bases, and 15 bases lay in between. CDR1 and CDR2 (germline): MNHEY, SVGAGI. The CDR3 length is 16 residues. The CDR3 DNA reads as TGTGCCAGCAGTTACTCGCCGGGGGCGGTTGACGGGGAGCTGTTTTTT. The encoded protein is CASSYSPGAVDGELFF.

The chain has TRBV12-1 and TRBJ2-7; the D call of TRBD2 is as the table states it, not checked on the DNA. TRBV12-1 is a pseudogene. The CDR3 consists of 15 residues. The CDR3 region is CASTHGGSLTYEQYF. The CDR3 DNA is TGTGCCAGCACCCACGGCGGGAGCCTAACCTACGAGCAGTACTTC.

The chain is built from TRBV29-1 and TRBJ2-7; D tentatively reads TRBD1 or TRBD2 (6 bases each). This CDR3 is built from 12 residues. V was trimmed by 2 bases and J by 6 bases, leaving 11 bases between them. Germline V CDR1 and CDR2: SQVTM, ANQGSEA. The CDR3 region has the DNA TGCAGCGTTGAATCGGGGGCCGGCGAGCAGTACTTC. Translating gives CSVESGAGEQYF.

The rearrangement links TRBV7-3 to TRBJ2-1; 10 bases fit TRBD2. The CDR3 consists of 18 residues. In germline, CDR1 is SGHTA, CDR2 FQGTGA. Unmatched junction bases numbered 17, after V lost 5 bases and J lost 7 bases. CDR3 loop: CASSRGWLAGAPGNEQFF. As DNA, the CDR3 is TGTGCCAGCAGCCGCGGGTGGCTAGCGGGAGCCCCGGGGAATGAGCAGTTCTTC.

The J gene is TRBJ2-5, the V gene TRBV7-9; 7 bases agree with TRBD1. Germline trimming cut 1 base from V and 4 bases from J; bases unmatched to any gene: 3. This CDR3 is 14 amino acids long. Germline V CDR1 and CDR2: SEHNR, FQNEAQ (reference sequence). For the CDR3, the DNA is TGTGCCAGCAGCTTAGAAGACAGGGTAGAGACCCAGTACTTC. Protein sequence: CASSLEDRVETQYF.

V is TRBV4-3 and J is TRBJ2-7; unclear D gene. CDR3 size: 16 residues. V shed 3 bases and J shed 3 bases, with 18 bases lying between them. Germline-derived CDR1 and CDR2 are LGHNA and YSLEER. The DNA for the CDR3 is TGCGCCAGCAGCCAGGCTGGGGTTGGATTTGGCTACGAGCAGTACTTC. Its translation is CASSQAGVGFGYEQYF.

In this sample, this clone turned up a few times. The V and J genes are TRBV6-1 and TRBJ1-1; D unclear. Germline values: CDR1 MNHNS, CDR2 SASEGT. The CDR3 is 14 amino acids. V was cut by 3 bases and J by 6 bases, with 14 bases left in between. This chain's CDR3 is CASSDSPTGPEAFF. Written as DNA, the CDR3 is TGTGCCAGCAGTGATAGTCCGACGGGCCCTGAAGCTTTCTTT.

Only one count was recorded for this clone. V gene TRBV28 combines with J gene TRBJ2-1; tentatively, D is TRBD1 (7 bases). V was pared by 5 bases and J by 3 bases, with 23 bases between. The length of the CDR3 is 18 residues. Germline V CDR1 and CDR2: MDHEN, SYDVKM. The CDR3 nucleotides are TGTGCCAGCAGTCCCTCCGCGACAGGGACTCTCTACTACAATGAGCAGTTCTTC. It specifies CASSPSATGTLYYNEQFF.